The source of this T cell receptor (beta chain) is a study of cytomegalovirus exposure and HLA in healthy donors. Study-wide points: One variant, a missense change in DCLRE1C, was linked in a later analysis to TCR beta V- and J-gene trimming. About 87% or about 30% of the time was how often most TCR beta V segments were productive, according to an earlier analysis. In vitro work confirmed that three CMV-associated chains recognize CMV antigens.

On this clone itself: Antigen specificity is unknown.

Researchers ran the PCR with 60 Vbeta and 13 Jbeta primers. TCRdb's copy holds only in-frame clones and misses some; the assay was immunoSEQ multiplex PCR. This sample has approximately 140,000 clones, with 60% to 85% found just once. This clonotype was obtained from a middle-aged man in good health and CMV-seropositive. The sample taken for sequencing was PBMCs.

This chain's CDR3 is CASSVGLVRNEQFF. The CDR3 DNA sequence: TGTGCCAGCAGCGTAGGACTAGTGAGGAATGAGCAGTTCTTC. The V gene is TRBV9, the J gene TRBJ2-1; D perhaps matches TRBD2 (6 bases). Germline V gene sequence: CDR1 SGDLS, CDR2 YYNGEE. V lost 0 bases and J lost 7, with 11 bases in between. This CDR3 is built from 14 residues.